The rows below give T cell receptor beta chains drawn from one sample of a study of blood T cell repertoires in COVID-19. Produced via immunoSEQ multiplex PCR; TCRdb's table is partial and in-frame only. This table holds 120,000 to 150,000 clones, approximately 86% found once. Specimen: peripheral blood. These receptors all stem from a woman aged 55-70 years with acute or convalescent COVID-19. Both conserved end residues are part of each CDR3. D genes are given only for firm matches. The size of a clone is reported for some rows only, either as once, few or many, or as a class for expanded clones.

d_call,v_call,clone_size,j_call,cdr3_nt,cdr3_aa
.,TRBV25-1,few,TRBJ1-4,TGTGCCAGCAGTGCCACAGGGCAGAGTATTGGAAAACTGTTTTTT,CASSATGQSIGKLFF
.,TRBV5-1,.,TRBJ2-5,TGCGCCAGCAGCGAATCAGGGGTGACCCAGTACTTC,CASSESGVTQYF
.,TRBV7-3,.,TRBJ2-1,TGTGCCAGCAGCTTAACTGCGGGCTATGAGCAGTTCTTC,CASSLTAGYEQFF
TRBD1,TRBV18,.,TRBJ1-4,TGTGCCAGCTCACGACAGGCCGGGACAGGGGTTGAAAAACTGTTTTTT,CASSRQAGTGVEKLFF
TRBD2,TRBV7-6,once,TRBJ2-2,TGTGCCAGCAGCTTAGCGCCTACTAGCGGAACCGGGGAGCTGTTTTTT,CASSLAPTSGTGELFF
.,TRBV7-2,.,TRBJ2-3,TGTGCCAGCAGCCAAACTTTAGTTTCCCCAGATACGCAGTATTTT,CASSQTLVSPDTQYF
TRBD2,TRBV27,.,TRBJ2-1,TGTGCCAGCAGGGACAAGACCGGGACTAGCGGGGCGGTATACAATGAGCAGTTCTTC,CASRDKTGTSGAVYNEQFF
TRBD1,TRBV6-5,.,TRBJ2-7,TGTGCCAGCAGTTACTCTCCGGACAGGGGTGAGCAGTACTTC,CASSYSPDRGEQYF
TRBD1,TRBV14,.,TRBJ1-2,TGTGCCAGCAGTGCGCTGACTCGGGACAGGCATCACTATGGCTACACCTTC,CASSALTRDRHHYGYTF
TRBD1,TRBV5-1,.,TRBJ1-2,TGCGCCAGCAGCTTTCGACAGGGTGGGGTGAACTATGGCTACACCTTC,CASSFRQGGVNYGYTF
.,TRBV6-1,once,TRBJ1-1,TGTGCCAGCAGTGCGGGGCTGGGGGCGGTAGACACTGAAGCTTTCTTT,CASSAGLGAVDTEAFF
TRBD1,TRBV19,.,TRBJ1-5,TGTGCCAGTAGTACGCCCGGGACAGGCAATCAGCCCCAGCATTTT,CASSTPGTGNQPQHF
TRBD1,TRBV9,.,TRBJ1-5,TGTGCCAGCAGCGTAAGGGGGCCTAGTCAGCCCCAGCATTTT,CASSVRGPSQPQHF
.,TRBV12-3/TRBV12-4,.,TRBJ2-5,TGTGCCAGCAAAGCCAGGCAAGAGACCCAGTACTTC,CASKARQETQYF
.,TRBV7-3,.,TRBJ1-2,TGTGCCAGCAGCGTGGCCGGGGGGCGCGGGAAGTACACCTTC,CASSVAGGRGKYTF
TRBD1,TRBV9,.,TRBJ1-1,TGTGCCAGCACCGGTGGGACAGGGTTTAAGAACACTGAAGCTTTCTTT,CASTGGTGFKNTEAFF
.,TRBV5-1,.,TRBJ1-1,TGCGCCAGCAGCTTGCTCGACACCAACACTGAAGCTTTCTTT,CASSLLDTNTEAFF
TRBD1,TRBV10-3,.,TRBJ2-1,TGTGCCATCAGTGACCGGGCGACAGGGGCAAATGAGCAGTTCTTC,CAISDRATGANEQFF
.,TRBV4-1,.,TRBJ1-1,TGCGCCAGCAGCCAAGACCGCAGATTGGCTTTCTTT,CASSQDRRLAFF
.,TRBV9,.,TRBJ1-1,TGTGCCAGCAGCCCTCGTACCGGGTTAGACACTGAAGCTTTCTTT,CASSPRTGLDTEAFF
.,TRBV27,few,TRBJ1-5,TGTGCCAGCAGTTTAAGTGGACAAGGCCTTCCCAGTTATAGCAATCAGCCCCAGCATTTT,CASSLSGQGLPSYSNQPQHF
TRBD1,TRBV6-5,.,TRBJ2-5,TGTGCCAGCACTGGGACAGGGGAGACCCAGTACTTC,CASTGTGETQYF